The rows below give T cell receptor beta chains drawn from one sample of a study of T cell responses to AZD1222 COVID-19 vaccine. The data were produced by immunoSEQ multiplex PCR, yet TCRdb's version contains in-frame clones alone and is incomplete. The sample lists more than 150,000 clones, about 89% occurring once. The specimen comprised peripheral blood, sampled 28 days after the second AZD1222 dose. These receptors were taken from an adult who received the AZD1222 COVID-19 vaccine. The CDR3 runs from the conserved cysteine through the conserved F or W. The D gene is left open where the match is weak. Expanded clones are given a class, and other clones once, few, many or no size at all.

abundance | j_gene | v_gene | d_gene | CDR3aa | CDR3nt
NA | TRBJ2-5 | TRBV28 | TRBD2 | CASSRTSQETQYF | TGTGCCAGCAGTCGGACTAGCCAAGAGACCCAGTACTTC
NA | TRBJ1-1 | TRBV6-5 | NA | CASIRGGNQDEAFF | TGTGCCAGCATCAGGGGAGGGAATCAGGATGAAGCTTTCTTT
NA | TRBJ1-3 | TRBV5-1 | NA | CASSLGDGDLGNTIYF | TGCGCCAGCAGCTTGGGGGACGGCGACCTTGGAAACACCATATATTTT
NA | TRBJ1-2 | TRBV27 | TRBD1 | CASSGTGAGTGYTF | TGTGCCAGCAGTGGGACAGGGGCGGGTACTGGCTACACCTTC
once | TRBJ1-2 | TRBV7-9 | NA | CASSLGKIYGYTF | TGTGCCAGCAGCTTAGGGAAGATCTATGGCTACACCTTC
NA | TRBJ2-3 | TRBV28 | NA | CASRTGIYDTQYF | TGTGCCAGCAGAACAGGGATATATGATACGCAGTATTTT
NA | TRBJ2-3 | TRBV5-1 | NA | CASSPPTAPDTDTQYF | TGCGCCAGCAGCCCCCCTACAGCACCGGACACAGATACGCAGTATTTT
NA | TRBJ2-2 | TRBV5-1 | TRBD2 | CASSWGLAGVGGELFF | TGCGCCAGCAGCTGGGGACTAGCGGGAGTTGGCGGGGAGCTGTTTTTT
once | TRBJ2-2 | TRBV2 | NA | CASSEVEGVTGELFF | TGTGCCAGCAGTGAAGTGGAAGGGGTCACCGGGGAGCTGTTTTTT
once | TRBJ1-3 | TRBV28 | NA | CASSPHRVSSGNTIYF | TGTGCCAGCAGTCCCCACCGGGTGAGCTCTGGAAACACCATATATTTT
once | TRBJ1-2 | TRBV5-5 | NA | CASSLGVDYGYTF | TGTGCCAGCAGCTTGGGAGTAGACTATGGCTACACCTTC
NA | TRBJ2-4 | TRBV19 | NA | CASRAGAKNIQYF | TGTGCCAGTAGAGCAGGGGCCAAAAACATTCAGTACTTC
NA | TRBJ2-2 | TRBV5-1 | NA | CASSLADSTGELFF | TGCGCCAGCAGCTTGGCCGACAGCACCGGGGAGCTGTTTTTT